Listed here is a single T cell receptor beta chain. Its antigen is not known. Germline V lookup: CDR1 KGHDR, CDR2 SFDVKD. The ends were cut back, 6 bases at V and 5 bases at J, with 9 bases in the middle. This CDR3 contains 13 residues. The data derive from a study of T cell responses to AZD1222 COVID-19 vaccine. Study-wide results and limits: Repertoires were obtained solely post-peak T cell response. The donor group comprised mostly white British people and more females; the analysis possibly underestimated clonal diversity. With dominance at 160-218 and 743-854, vaccine-associated CD4 TCRs spanned spike. Increases in Spike-specific TCR breadth and depth were seen after two AZD1222 doses.

Produced via immunoSEQ multiplex PCR; TCRdb's table is partial and in-frame only. The repertoire holds 90,000 to 95,000 clones, with roughly 84% as singletons. The sequencing used peripheral blood, collected on day 0 of AZD1222 vaccination. This sequence originates from an adult in good health. The chain employs TRBV24-1 and TRBJ1-4, with a weak D call TRBD1 (6 bases). CDR3 protein: CATSRGANEKLFF. Here the CDR3 DNA reads TGTGCCACCAGTAGGGGGGCGAATGAAAAACTGTTTTTT.